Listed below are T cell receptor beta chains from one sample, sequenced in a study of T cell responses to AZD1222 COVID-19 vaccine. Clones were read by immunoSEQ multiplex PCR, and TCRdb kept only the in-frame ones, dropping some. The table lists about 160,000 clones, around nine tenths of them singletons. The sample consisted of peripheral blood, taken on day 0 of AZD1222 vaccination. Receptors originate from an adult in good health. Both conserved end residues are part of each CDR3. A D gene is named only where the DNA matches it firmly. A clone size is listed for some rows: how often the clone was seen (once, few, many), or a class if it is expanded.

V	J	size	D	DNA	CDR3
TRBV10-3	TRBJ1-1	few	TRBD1	TGTGCCATCAGTGGGGTACAGGGGAGTTCTGAAGCTTTCTTT	CAISGVQGSSEAFF
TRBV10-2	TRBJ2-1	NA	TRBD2	TGCGCCAGCGAAAGGACTAGCGGGGGTGCGGATGAGCAGTTCTTC	CASERTSGGADEQFF
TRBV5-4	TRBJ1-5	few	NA	TGTGCCAGCAGCAGCCGGGGGGATCAGCCCCAGCATTTT	CASSSRGDQPQHF
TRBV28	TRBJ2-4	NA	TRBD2	TGTGCCAGCACCCGGGAGGGGTTAAACATTCAGTACTTC	CASTREGLNIQYF
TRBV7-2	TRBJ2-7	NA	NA	TGTGCCAGCAGCTTTAACGATTTCAGCTCCTACGAGCAGTACTTC	CASSFNDFSSYEQYF
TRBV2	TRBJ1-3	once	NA	TGTGCCAGCAGTGAACTTACGGCAGGGGCTCTGAGAAACACCATATATTTT	CASSELTAGALRNTIYF
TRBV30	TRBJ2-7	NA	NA	TGTGCCTGGAGTGTACAGCACTACGAGCAGTACTTC	CAWSVQHYEQYF
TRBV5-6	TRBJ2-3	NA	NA	TGTGCCAGCAGCTTGACTGCCCCGGATACGCAGTATTTT	CASSLTAPDTQYF
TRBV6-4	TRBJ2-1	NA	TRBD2	TGTGCCAGCAGTGACGGGACTAGCGGGGGGGACAATGAGCAGTTCTTC	CASSDGTSGGDNEQFF
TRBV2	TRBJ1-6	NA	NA	TGTGCCAGCAGTGGGGACTATAATTCACCCCTCCACTTT	CASSGDYNSPLHF
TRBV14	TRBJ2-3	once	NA	TGTGCCAGCAGCCGCAGGACGGGGGGCACAGATACGCAGTATTTT	CASSRRTGGTDTQYF
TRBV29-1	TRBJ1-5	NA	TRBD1	TGCAGCGCCAGGACAGGGTTGGAACAGCCCCAGCATTTT	CSARTGLEQPQHF
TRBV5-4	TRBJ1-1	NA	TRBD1	TGTGCCAGCAGCCCAGGACAGGGGGCGCGACTAACTGAAGCTTTCTTT	CASSPGQGARLTEAFF
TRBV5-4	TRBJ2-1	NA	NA	TGTGCCAGCAGCTCTCCGGGACGAAGGTTGCATGAGCAGTTCTTC	CASSSPGRRLHEQFF
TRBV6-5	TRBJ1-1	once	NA	TGTGCCAGCAGTAACCACCAGACAATGAACACTGAAGCTTTCTTT	CASSNHQTMNTEAFF
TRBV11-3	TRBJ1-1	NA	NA	TGTGCCAGCAGCTTAACAATGAACACTGAAGCTTTCTTT	CASSLTMNTEAFF
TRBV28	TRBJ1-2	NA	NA	TGTGCCAGCAGCTACGACCTTAACTATGGCTACACCTTC	CASSYDLNYGYTF
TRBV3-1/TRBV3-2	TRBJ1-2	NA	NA	TGTGCCAGCAGCCCTCGGGACGGCGGGGGCTACACCTTC	CASSPRDGGGYTF
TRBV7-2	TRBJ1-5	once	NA	TGTGCCAGCAGCAAGATCCCCAATCAGCCCCAGCATTTT	CASSKIPNQPQHF
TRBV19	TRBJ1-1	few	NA	TGTGCCAGTAGTAGGCGGGGGTTAGGGGAGAGGAACACTGAAGCTTTCTTT	CASSRRGLGERNTEAFF
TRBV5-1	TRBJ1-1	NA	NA	TGCGCCAGCAGCTTGGTCCCCGAGCTGGAAGCTTTCTTT	CASSLVPELEAFF
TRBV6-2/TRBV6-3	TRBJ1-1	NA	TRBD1	TGTGCCAGCAGTTTTCACAGGGGCTCGAACACTGAAGCTTTCTTT	CASSFHRGSNTEAFF
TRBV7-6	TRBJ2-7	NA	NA	TGTGCCAGCAGCCCACCCAGGGGGGAGAACGGCTACGAGCAGTACTTC	CASSPPRGENGYEQYF
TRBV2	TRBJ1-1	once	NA	TGTGCCAGCAGTGCCGACACTGAAGCTTTCTTT	CASSADTEAFF
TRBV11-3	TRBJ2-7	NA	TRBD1	TGTGCCAGCAGCTCGGGACAGGCCAACGAGCAGTACTTC	CASSSGQANEQYF
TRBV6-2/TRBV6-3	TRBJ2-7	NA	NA	TGTGCCAGCAGTTCTCCGGGACACAGACCTGGAGAGCAGTACTTC	CASSSPGHRPGEQYF
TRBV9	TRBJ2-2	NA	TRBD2	TGTGCCAGCAGCGCCAGGCGAATAGCGGGAGCGAACACCGGGGAGCTGTTTTTT	CASSARRIAGANTGELFF
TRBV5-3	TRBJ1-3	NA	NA	TGTGCCAGAAGCGGAAGGGACGCTACTTTAGGTGGAAACACCATATATTTT	CARSGRDATLGGNTIYF
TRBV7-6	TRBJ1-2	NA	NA	TGTGCCAGCAGCCCCTTCGGGGGGGAACTTAACTATGGCTACACCTTC	CASSPFGGELNYGYTF
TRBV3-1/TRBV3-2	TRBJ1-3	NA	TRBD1	TGTGCCAGCAGCCAAGGGGTGGGACAGGGAAGAAACACCATATATTTT	CASSQGVGQGRNTIYF